The clone carrying this TCR beta chain occurred many times. Its specificity is not known. These data belong to a study of tumor-infiltrating lymphocytes in primary liver carcinoma. Total RNA (roughly 540 ng) served as template for TCR beta cDNA synthesis primed by a constant-region primer. Amplification in three nested multiplex PCR rounds with slightly modified ARM-PCR gave rise to TCR beta libraries. Use of TRBV1-TRBV30 forward primers with a C-beta reverse primer characterized the first two PCR rounds, which lasted about 9 cycles each. MiXCR, applied by TCRdb to the multiplex PCR reads, yields one record per CDR3 protein. The repertoire includes 95,000 to 150,000 distinct CDR3 sequences, around 60% of them detected once, and more than 7% sits in the top ten. The source material, 20-30 mg of unsorted bulk tissue, was used to co-extract RNA and DNA. CDR3 length equals 13 residues. With V trimmed by 7 bases and J by 3 bases, 2 bases remained unmatched.

The study's findings and limits: Only about 8-24% of top clones showed up in all five tumor regions.

The genes are TRBV12-3 or TRBV12-4 and TRBJ1-5; 8 nucleotides line up with TRBD1. The receptor's source is a woman aged 60-75 years with primary liver carcinoma and hepatitis B virus infection. The sequencing input was liver tumor tissue from sampling region 3. Subset noted: tumor region T3, left-lateral pole. CDR3 sequence (DNA): TGTGCCAGCAAGACAGGGGTCAATCAGCCCCAGCATTTT. The encoded protein is CASKTGVNQPQHF.